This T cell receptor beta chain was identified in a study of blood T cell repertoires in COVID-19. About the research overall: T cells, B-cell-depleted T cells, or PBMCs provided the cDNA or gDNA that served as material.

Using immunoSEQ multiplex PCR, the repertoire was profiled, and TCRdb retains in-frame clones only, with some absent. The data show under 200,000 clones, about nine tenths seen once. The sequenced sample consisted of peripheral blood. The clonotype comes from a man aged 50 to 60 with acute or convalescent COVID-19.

The CDR3 coding sequence is TGTGCCAGCAGTTTAAAAGCCCGAGGGAGGGATACGCAGTATTTT. Translation gives CASSLKARGRDTQYF. The chain is built from TRBV27 and TRBJ2-3; D possibly corresponds to TRBD2 (6 bases). The CDR3 is 15 residues long. With 2 bases removed from V and 6 bases from J, the gap between germline ends came to 15 bases. CDR1 is MNHEY, CDR2 SMNVEV, per germline (reference sequence).